A single sample is the source of the 3 T cell receptor beta chains below, sequenced in a study of human T cells and chemical hapten exposure (dated by TCRdb to the early 2020s). Library preparation was by RACE. TCRdb lists the instrument as NextSeq 500. TCRdb trimmed the raw reads at Q25, called clones with MiXCR and kept productive beta chains. Every distinct CDR3 protein forms one entry, paired with its most common genes and DNA. Across this sample there are roughly 150,000 distinct CDR3 sequences, with approximately 10% seen only once. The ten largest clones add up to around 1.4% of the sample. The time point label, as the study defines it: patch test 2, 6 weeks after DPC sensitization. The sample's treatment or condition label, in plain terms: therapeutic diphenylcyclopropenone sensitization with weekly scalp DPC. The material was whole blood, obtained in connection with sensitization to the hapten diphenylcyclopropenone (DPC). The receptor source for this set is a woman in her fifties or sixties with alopecia areata. Some clones in this sample may be carry-over from other donors' samples.

Many counts were recorded for this clonotype. This chain joins TRBV20-1 and TRBJ2-5; 8 bases line up with TRBD2. The CDR3 has 13 amino acids. Germline V gives CDR1 DFQATT, CDR2 SNEGSKA (reference sequence). V shed 6 bases and J 5 bases; nucleotides not matched to a gene: 8. The CDR3 sequence: CSAPGLARETQYF. The DNA for the CDR3 is TGCAGTGCCCCCGGACTAGCAAGGGAGACCCAGTACTTC.

This clonotype has at least ten counts. J is TRBJ2-5 and V is TRBV3-1; 8 bases fit TRBD2. V gave up 3 bases and J gave up 1 base; unmatched junction bases: 1. The CDR3 length is 14 residues. Germline assignment: CDR1 LGHDT and CDR2 YNNKEL (reference sequence). The CDR3 loop reads CASSHTSGQETQYF. CDR3 DNA sequence: TGTGCCAGCAGCCACACTAGCGGCCAAGAGACCCAGTACTTC.

In its sample, this clonotype was seen a few times. The chain uses TRBV7-2 and TRBJ2-7; the D is unclear. The germline CDR1 and CDR2 sequences are SGHTA and FQGNSA. CDR3 length equals 11 residues. Between the trimmed V and J ends, which lost 4 bases and 5 bases, there was a span of 6 bases. This CDR3 is CASSSLHEQYF. The CDR3, as DNA: TGTGCCAGCAGCTCCCTCCACGAGCAGTACTTC.